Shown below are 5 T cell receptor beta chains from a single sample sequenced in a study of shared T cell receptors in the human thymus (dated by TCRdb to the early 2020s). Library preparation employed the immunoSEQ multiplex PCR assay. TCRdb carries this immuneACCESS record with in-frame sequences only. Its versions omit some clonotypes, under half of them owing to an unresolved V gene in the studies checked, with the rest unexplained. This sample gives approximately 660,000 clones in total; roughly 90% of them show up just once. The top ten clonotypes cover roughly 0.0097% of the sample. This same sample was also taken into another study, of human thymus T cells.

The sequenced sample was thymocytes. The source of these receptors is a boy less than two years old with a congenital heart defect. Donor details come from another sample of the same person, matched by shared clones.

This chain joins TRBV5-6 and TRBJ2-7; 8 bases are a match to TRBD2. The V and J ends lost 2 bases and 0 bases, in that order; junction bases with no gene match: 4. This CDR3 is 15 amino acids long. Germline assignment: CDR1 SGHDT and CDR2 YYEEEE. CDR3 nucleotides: TGTGCCAGCAGCTTACAGCGGGAGAGCTCCTACGAGCAGTACTTC. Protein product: CASSLQRESSYEQYF.

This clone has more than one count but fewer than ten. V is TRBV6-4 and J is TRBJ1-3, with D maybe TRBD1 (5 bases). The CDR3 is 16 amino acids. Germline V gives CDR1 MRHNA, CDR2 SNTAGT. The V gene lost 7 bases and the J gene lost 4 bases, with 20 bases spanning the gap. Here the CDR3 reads CASIPADGAGGNTIYF. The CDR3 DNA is TGTGCCAGCATCCCCGCGGACGGCGCAGGGGGAAACACCATATATTTT.

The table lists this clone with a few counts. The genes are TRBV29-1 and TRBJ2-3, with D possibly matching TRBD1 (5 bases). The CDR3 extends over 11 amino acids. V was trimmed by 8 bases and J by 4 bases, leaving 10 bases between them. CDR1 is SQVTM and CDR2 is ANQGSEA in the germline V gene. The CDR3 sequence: CSFQGADTQYF. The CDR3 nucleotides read TGCAGCTTCCAAGGGGCAGATACGCAGTATTTT.

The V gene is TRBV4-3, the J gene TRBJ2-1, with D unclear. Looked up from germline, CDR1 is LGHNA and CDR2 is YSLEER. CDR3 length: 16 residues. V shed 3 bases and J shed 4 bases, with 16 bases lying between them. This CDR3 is CASSHRTSAAYNEQFF. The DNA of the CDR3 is TGCGCCAGCAGCCATAGAACTTCTGCCGCGTACAATGAGCAGTTCTTC.

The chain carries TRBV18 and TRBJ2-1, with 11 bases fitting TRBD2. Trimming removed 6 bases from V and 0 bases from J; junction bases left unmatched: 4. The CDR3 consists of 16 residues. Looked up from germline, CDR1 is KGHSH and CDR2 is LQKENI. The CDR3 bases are TGTGCCAGCTCCGTAGCGGGAGGGAGCTCCTACAATGAGCAGTTCTTC. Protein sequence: CASSVAGGSSYNEQFF.